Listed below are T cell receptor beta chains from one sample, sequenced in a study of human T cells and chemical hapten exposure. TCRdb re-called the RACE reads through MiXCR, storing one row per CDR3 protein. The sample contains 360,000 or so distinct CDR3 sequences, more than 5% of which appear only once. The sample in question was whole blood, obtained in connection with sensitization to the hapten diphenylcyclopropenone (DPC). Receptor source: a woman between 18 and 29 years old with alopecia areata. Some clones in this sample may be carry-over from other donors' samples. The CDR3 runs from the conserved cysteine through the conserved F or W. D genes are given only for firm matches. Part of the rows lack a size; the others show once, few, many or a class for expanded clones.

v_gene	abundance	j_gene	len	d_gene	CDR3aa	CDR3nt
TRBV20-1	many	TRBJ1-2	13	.	CSARVTTYYGYTF	TGCAGTGCTAGAGTAACAACCTACTATGGCTACACCTTC
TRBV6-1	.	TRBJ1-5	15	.	CASSDLGGRNQPQHF	TGTGCCAGCAGTGACCTAGGAGGGAGAAATCAGCCCCAGCATTTT
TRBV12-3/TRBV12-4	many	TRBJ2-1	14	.	CASSLRTEYNEQFF	TGTGCCAGCAGTTTAAGGACAGAGTACAATGAGCAGTTCTTC
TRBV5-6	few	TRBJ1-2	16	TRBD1	CASSLLGQGIAYGYTF	TGTGCCAGCAGCTTGTTGGGACAGGGCATTGCCTATGGCTACACCTTC
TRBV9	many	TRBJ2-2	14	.	CASEGVSNTGELFF	TGTGCCAGCGAGGGGGTATCGAACACCGGGGAGCTGTTTTTT
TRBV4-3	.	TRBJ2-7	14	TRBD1	CASSQGTGGHEQYF	TGCGCCAGCAGCCAGGGGACAGGGGGCCACGAGCAGTACTTC
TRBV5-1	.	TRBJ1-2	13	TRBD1	CASGLGQFYGYTF	TGCGCCAGCGGACTGGGACAGTTCTATGGCTACACCTTC
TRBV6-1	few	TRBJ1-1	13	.	CASIAGQTTEAFF	TGTGCCAGCATCGCCGGGCAGACCACTGAAGCTTTCTTT
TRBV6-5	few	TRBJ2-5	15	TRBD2	CASSSGGAGQETQYF	TGTGCCAGCAGCTCGGGGGGGGCGGGACAAGAGACCCAGTACTTC
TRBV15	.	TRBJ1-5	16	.	CATSRAGQWGNQPQHF	TGTGCCACCAGCAGAGCCGGACAGTGGGGCAATCAGCCCCAGCATTTT
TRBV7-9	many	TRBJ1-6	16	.	CASSSTWPASNSPLHF	TGTGCCAGCAGCTCTACTTGGCCGGCTAGTAATTCACCCCTCCACTTT
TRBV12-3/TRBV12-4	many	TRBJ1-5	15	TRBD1	CASSFGRQGVQPQHF	TGTGCCAGCAGTTTTGGCCGACAGGGCGTTCAGCCCCAGCATTTT
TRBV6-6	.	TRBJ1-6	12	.	CASSYQDSPLHF	TGTGCCAGCAGTTATCAGGATTCACCCCTCCACTTT
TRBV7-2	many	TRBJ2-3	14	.	CASSSLTVTDTQYF	TGTGCCAGCAGCTCTTTGACAGTCACAGATACGCAGTATTTT
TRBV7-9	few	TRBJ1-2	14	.	CASSLAHRTDGYTF	TGTGCCAGCAGCTTAGCGCACAGGACAGATGGCTACACCTTC
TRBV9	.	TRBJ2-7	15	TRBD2	CASSVSGLAGVAQYF	TGTGCCAGCAGCGTATCCGGGCTAGCGGGGGTGGCGCAGTACTTC
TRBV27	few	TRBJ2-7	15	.	CASSHGEQVYDEQYF	TGTGCCAGCAGTCACGGTGAACAGGTTTACGACGAGCAGTACTTC
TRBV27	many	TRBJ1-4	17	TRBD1	CASSSNRDRASNEKLFF	TGTGCCAGCAGTTCCAACCGGGACAGGGCCTCTAATGAAAAACTGTTTTTT
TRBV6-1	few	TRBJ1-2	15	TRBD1	CASRYIGQGVDGYTF	TGTGCCAGCAGGTATATCGGACAGGGGGTCGATGGCTACACCTTC
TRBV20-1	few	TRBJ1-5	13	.	CSAGGGAGQPQHF	TGCAGTGCGGGTGGAGGGGCAGGTCAGCCCCAGCATTTT